A selection of T cell receptor beta chains follows, all from one sample in a study of somatic mutations in cytotoxic T cells in rheumatoid arthritis. Sequencing was performed with immunoSEQ multiplex PCR; in TCRdb, only in-frame clones are kept and a portion is missing. The data show some 11,000 clones, with roughly 85% seen just once and approximately 33% held by the top ten. The specimen sequenced was CD8+ T cells sorted from blood. The receptors here all came from an adult with rheumatoid arthritis. Each CDR3 is given with its conserved first and last residue.

V | length | CDR3
TRBV11-3 | 17 | CASSLDRLAAGTDTQYF
TRBV27 | 14 | CASSPGAVSYEQYF
TRBV7-9 | 16 | CATRGRAPGEGFMLHF
TRBV2 | 13 | CASSGTFRDFLYF
TRBV4-3 | 18 | CASSQATGTVPWGTEAFF
TRBV27 | 14 | CASSLWGGGQPQHF
TRBV11-2 | 13 | CASSFSASEAQYF
TRBV5-6 | 14 | CASSLPGETAEAFF
TRBV4-1 | 15 | CASSQDRGTNYGYTF
TRBV28 | 16 | CASSLSLGGSGNTIYF
TRBV7-8 | 11 | CASSPSYEQYF
TRBV4-1 | 17 | CASSLTSGGALADTQYF
TRBV9 | 18 | CASSSTPGTPYSNQPQHF
TRBV6-1 | 16 | CASSERGVNYNSPLHF
TRBV18 | 17 | CASSPPGQWIGTDTQYF
TRBV7-8 | 16 | CASSLALGEVNSPLHF
TRBV6-6 | 15 | CASAPGADYHLRYTF
TRBV6-4 | 16 | CASGGGRGELTYGYTF
TRBV9 | 13 | CASSVAGQNEQFF
TRBV6-5 | 13 | CASSEQGGEKLFF
TRBV4-1 | 12 | CASSQDATEAFF
TRBV4-1 | 13 | CASSLTGDTEAFF
TRBV6-5 | 15 | CASSLGVSGNNEQFF
TRBV27 | 15 | CASSWGTGGNTEAFF
TRBV4-1 | 15 | CASSRAGDRGVEQYF
TRBV28 | 10 | CASRSYEQYF
TRBV4-3 | 14 | CASSLGVAMYEQYF
TRBV30 | 11 | CAWTRGVEQFF
TRBV6-5 | 12 | CASSTGSPEAFF
TRBV4-3 | 11 | CASRRNTEAFF
TRBV25-1 | 13 | CATKDSLQETQYF
TRBV4-3 | 17 | CASSQHWTGGSAGELFF
TRBV15 | 14 | CATSRDTGANVLTF
TRBV4-3 | 16 | CASSQSVAGVSDTQYF
TRBV7-6 | 15 | CASSLAGFGNNEQFF
TRBV4-1 | 18 | CASSLRGSTTSSGNTIYF
TRBV1 | 10 | CTSSQYGYTF
TRBV7-2 | 16 | CASSLTGEGAFYEQYF
TRBV7-9 | 12 | CASSPGGTEAFF
TRBV7-6 | 17 | CASSRSGPVNTYNEQFF
TRBV9 | 14 | CASSVGGSSYEQYF
TRBV10-3 | 12 | CAISESSGTKSF
TRBV4-3 | 17 | CASSQDVAGYANYGYTF
TRBV27 | 16 | CASSSVSRQGRNEQFF
TRBV4-3 | 18 | CASSQELLTGGPYNEQFF
TRBV5-1 | 14 | CASSFEQGANEQFF
TRBV5-1 | 20 | CASAGTSGVKLLLDTDTQYF
TRBV5-8 | 12 | CASSDHTYGYTF
TRBV21-1 | 16 | CASSPRGLVSYNEQFF
TRBV10-3 | 14 | CAISVRSSGNTIYF
TRBV9 | 14 | CASSVSGESYEQYF
TRBV28 | 14 | CASSPSYSNQPQHF
TRBV11-3 | 13 | CASSSGRTYGYTF
TRBV27 | 15 | CASSFGLGGRETQYF
TRBV4-3 | 13 | CASSPGQFYEQYF
TRBV29-1 | 14 | CSVEARQGQYEQYF
TRBV15 | 17 | CATSRYHLAGENNEQFF
TRBV5-1 | 15 | CASSLKLDRIGRQFF
TRBV10-3 | 14 | CAISDIWGRETQYF